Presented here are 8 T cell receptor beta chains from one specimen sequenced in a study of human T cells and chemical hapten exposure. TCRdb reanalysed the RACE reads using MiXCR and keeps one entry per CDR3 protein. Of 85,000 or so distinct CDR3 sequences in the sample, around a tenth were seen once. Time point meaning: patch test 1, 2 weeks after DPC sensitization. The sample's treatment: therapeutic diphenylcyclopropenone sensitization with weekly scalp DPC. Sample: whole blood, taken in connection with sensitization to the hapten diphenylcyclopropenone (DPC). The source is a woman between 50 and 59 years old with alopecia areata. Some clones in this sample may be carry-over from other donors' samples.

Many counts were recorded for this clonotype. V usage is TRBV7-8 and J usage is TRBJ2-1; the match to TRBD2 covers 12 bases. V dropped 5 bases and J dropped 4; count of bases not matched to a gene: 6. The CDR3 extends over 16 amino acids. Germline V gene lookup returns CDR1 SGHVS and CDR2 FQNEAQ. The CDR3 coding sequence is TGTGCCAGCAGCCCCCGGACTAGCGGGATATACAATGAGCAGTTCTTC. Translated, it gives CASSPRTSGIYNEQFF.

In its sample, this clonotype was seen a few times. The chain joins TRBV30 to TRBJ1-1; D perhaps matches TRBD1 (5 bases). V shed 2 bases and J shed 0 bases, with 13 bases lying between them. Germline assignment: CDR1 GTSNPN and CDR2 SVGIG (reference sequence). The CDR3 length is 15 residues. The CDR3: CAWSRQINMNTEAFF. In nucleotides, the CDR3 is TGTGCCTGGAGTCGACAGATCAACATGAACACTGAAGCTTTCTTT.

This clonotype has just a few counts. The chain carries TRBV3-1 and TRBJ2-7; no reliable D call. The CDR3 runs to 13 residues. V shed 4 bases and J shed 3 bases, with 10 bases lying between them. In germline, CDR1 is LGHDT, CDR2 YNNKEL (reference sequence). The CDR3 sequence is CASSPAGNYEQYF. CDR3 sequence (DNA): TGTGCCAGCAGCCCGGCCGGAAACTACGAGCAGTACTTC.

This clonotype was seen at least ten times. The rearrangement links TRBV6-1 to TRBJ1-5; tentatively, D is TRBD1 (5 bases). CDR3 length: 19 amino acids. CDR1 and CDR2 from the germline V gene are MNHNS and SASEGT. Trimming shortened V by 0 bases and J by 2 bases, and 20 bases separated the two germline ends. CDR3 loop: CASSEAIWAAGSGNQPQHF. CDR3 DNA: TGTGCCAGCAGTGAAGCGATTTGGGCGGCAGGGTCAGGCAATCAGCCCCAGCATTTT.

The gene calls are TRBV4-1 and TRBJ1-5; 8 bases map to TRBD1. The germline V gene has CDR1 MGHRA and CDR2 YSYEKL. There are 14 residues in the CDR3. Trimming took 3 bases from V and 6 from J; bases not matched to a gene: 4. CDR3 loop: CASSHTGGGQPQHF. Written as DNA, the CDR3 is TGCGCCAGCAGCCACACAGGGGGAGGTCAGCCCCAGCATTTT.

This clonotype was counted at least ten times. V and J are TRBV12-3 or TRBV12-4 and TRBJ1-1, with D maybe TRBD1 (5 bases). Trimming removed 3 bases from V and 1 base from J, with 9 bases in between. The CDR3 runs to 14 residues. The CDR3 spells CASSLGGGNTEAFF. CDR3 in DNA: TGTGCCAGCAGTTTGGGGGGAGGGAACACTGAAGCTTTCTTT.

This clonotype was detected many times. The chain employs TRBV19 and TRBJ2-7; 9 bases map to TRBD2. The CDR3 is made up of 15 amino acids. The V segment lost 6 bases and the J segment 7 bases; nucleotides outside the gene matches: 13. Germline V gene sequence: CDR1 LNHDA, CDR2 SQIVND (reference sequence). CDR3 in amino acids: CASRIDGAGGREQYF. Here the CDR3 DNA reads TGTGCCAGTAGGATTGATGGCGCGGGGGGGCGTGAGCAGTACTTC.

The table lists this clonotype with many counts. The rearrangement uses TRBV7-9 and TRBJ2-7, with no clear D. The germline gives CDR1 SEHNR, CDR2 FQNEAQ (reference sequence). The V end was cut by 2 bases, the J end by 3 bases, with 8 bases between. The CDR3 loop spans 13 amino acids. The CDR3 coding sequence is TGTGCCAGCAGCTTATTGGCTAGCTACGAGCAGTACTTC. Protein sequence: CASSLLASYEQYF.